The 2 T cell receptor beta chains presented below share a single source sample, sequenced in a study of blood T cells in healthy people across ages. It was with a sample-barcoded 5' primer and a J-beta primer mix that a second PCR of about 6 to 12 cycles was run. TCRdb redid the calling of the 5' RACE reads with MiXCR, one entry per CDR3 protein. Of about 580,000 distinct CDR3 sequences listed, under 55% are singletons. Sequenced: blood. The receptor set was obtained from a man aged 80 or over in good health.

The chain employs TRBV6-1 and TRBJ2-1; the match to TRBD2 covers 12 bases. This CDR3 has 15 residues. V lost 4 bases, J lost 2 bases, and 0 bases stayed unmatched. The germline V gene encodes CDR1 MNHNS and CDR2 SASEGT. The CDR3 sequence is CASSGLAGAYNEQFF. CDR3 in DNA: TGTGCCAGCAGTGGACTAGCGGGGGCCTACAATGAGCAGTTCTTC.

The V and J genes are TRBV7-9 and TRBJ2-3, with D possibly matching TRBD2 (5 bases). V shed 4 bases and J shed 7 bases, with 15 bases lying between them. Germline CDR1 and CDR2: SEHNR and FQNEAQ (reference sequence). CDR3 length: 14 amino acids. CDR3 in DNA: TGTGCCAGCAGCTCACCCATGACTACGTATACGCAGTATTTT. This sequence encodes CASSSPMTTYTQYF.